This T cell receptor beta chain was retrieved from a study of blood T cell repertoires in COVID-19. Assay: immunoSEQ multiplex PCR; the TCRdb copy retains only in-frame clones and omits some. The sample includes about 480,000 clones, 85% to 90% seen only once; the top ten take 1.5% to 2%. Input material: PBMCs or T cells enriched from blood (not recorded which). The source of this sequence is a woman aged 40 to 49 who had recovered from COVID-19.

The DNA for the CDR3 is TGTGCCAGCAGCCCCATGGGGAGGACTAATGAAAAACTGTTTTTT. Its translation: CASSPMGRTNEKLFF. The chain is built from TRBV9 and TRBJ1-4; D is unresolved. There are 15 residues in the CDR3. V was cut by 4 bases and J by 2 bases, with 12 bases left in between. CDR1 and CDR2 (germline): SGDLS, YYNGEE.